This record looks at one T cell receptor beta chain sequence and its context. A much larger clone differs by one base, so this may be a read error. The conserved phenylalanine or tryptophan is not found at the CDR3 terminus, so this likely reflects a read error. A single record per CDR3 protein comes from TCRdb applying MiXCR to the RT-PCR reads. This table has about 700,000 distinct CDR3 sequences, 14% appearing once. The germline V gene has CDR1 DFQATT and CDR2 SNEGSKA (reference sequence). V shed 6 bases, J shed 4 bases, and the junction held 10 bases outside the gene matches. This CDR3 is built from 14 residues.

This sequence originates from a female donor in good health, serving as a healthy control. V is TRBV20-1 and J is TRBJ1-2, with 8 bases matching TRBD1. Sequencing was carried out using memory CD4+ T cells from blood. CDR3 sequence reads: CSAPVGGTGYGYTY. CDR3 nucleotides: TGCAGTGCACCCGTGGGAGGGACAGGCTATGGCTACACCTAC.